These 13 T cell receptor beta chains originate from one sample sequenced in a study of blood T cell repertoires in COVID-19. Clones were read by immunoSEQ multiplex PCR, and TCRdb kept only the in-frame ones, dropping some. The repertoire holds about 230,000 clones, 81% seen once, with approximately 7.2% in the top ten. The specimen sequenced was peripheral blood. These receptor sequences come from an elderly woman with acute or convalescent COVID-19.

V usage is TRBV5-1 and J usage is TRBJ1-1; 7 bases are a match to TRBD1. The germline CDR1 and CDR2 sequences are SGHRS and YFSETQ. J was trimmed by 0 bases and V by 3 bases; bases with no gene match: 5. The CDR3 is 15 amino acids. The CDR3 bases are TGCGCCAGCAGCTCTCCGGGACAGATGAACACTGAAGCTTTCTTT. Its translation: CASSSPGQMNTEAFF.

This clone was seen at least ten times. CDR3 coding DNA: TGTGCCAGCAGTTTAAGTGTCGGAGGCAATCAGCCCCAGCATTTT. Translation gives CASSLSVGGNQPQHF. The chain has TRBV27 and TRBJ1-5; D not resolved. V lost 2 bases to trimming and J lost 2 bases, with 10 bases between them. CDR1 and CDR2 from the germline V gene are MNHEY and SMNVEV (reference sequence). The CDR3 is made up of 15 amino acids.

This clone has only a few counts. CDR3 region: CASSAVAGGWNEQFF. The CDR3 DNA reads as TGTGCCAGCAGCGCCGTAGCGGGAGGGTGGAATGAGCAGTTCTTC. The chain carries TRBV7-9 and TRBJ2-1, with TRBD2 identical over 11 bases. The CDR3 runs to 15 residues. After removal of 5 bases from V and 7 bases from J, the junction contained 7 bases not matched to a gene. Per germline, CDR1 SEHNR and CDR2 FQNEAQ (reference sequence).

This clone was detected a few times. The V gene is TRBV19, the J gene TRBJ1-2; a weak D match, TRBD1 (5 bases). Germline values: CDR1 LNHDA, CDR2 SQIVND (reference sequence). Trimming removed 5 bases from V and 3 bases from J, with 13 bases in between. This CDR3 is built from 14 residues. CDR3 in amino acids: CASSLPGYDYGYTF. CDR3 nucleotides: TGTGCCAGTAGTCTCCCAGGGTATGACTATGGCTACACCTTC.

On this clone itself: The same CDR3 is also encoded by other DNA sequences in this sample. The J gene is TRBJ2-5, the V gene TRBV29-1, with a possible D match to TRBD1 (5 bases). Trimming removed 0 bases from V and 5 bases from J, with 10 bases in between. In germline, CDR1 is SQVTM, CDR2 ANQGSEA. The CDR3 contains 13 residues. DNA of the CDR3: TGCAGCGTTGAAGAAGGGGTGGGCGAGACCCAGTACTTC. It encodes CSVEEGVGETQYF.

This clone appeared once. The rearrangement uses TRBV5-1 and TRBJ1-4; D may be TRBD1 (6 bases). Germline loops: CDR1 SGHRS, CDR2 YFSETQ. CDR3 length equals 16 residues. V lost 3 bases, J lost 0 bases, and 12 bases lay in between. The CDR3 DNA is TGCGCCAGCAGCTATGGACAGTTAGCAACTAATGAAAAACTGTTTTTT. As protein: CASSYGQLATNEKLFF.

The rearrangement links TRBV6-5 to TRBJ1-6, with D uncertain. Germline V gives CDR1 MNHEY, CDR2 SVGAGI. Trimming left V 2 bases short and J 6 bases short, with 5 bases between. The CDR3 covers 13 residues. The CDR3 DNA sequence: TGTGCCAGCAGTTACGGAGTTAATTCACCCCTCCACTTT. Translation gives CASSYGVNSPLHF.

V gene TRBV6-5 combines with J gene TRBJ2-1; 9 bases are a match to TRBD1. Unmatched junction bases numbered 8, after V lost 6 bases and J lost 5 bases. CDR1 is MNHEY, CDR2 SVGAGI, per germline. CDR3 length: 15 residues. The chain's CDR3 is CASSRDRDFHNEQFF. The DNA of the CDR3 is TGTGCCAGCAGCCGGGACAGGGACTTCCACAATGAGCAGTTCTTC.

The CDR3 DNA reads as TGTGCCAGCAGTTATTCCTTCGGGGAGCTGTTTTTT. Translating it yields CASSYSFGELFF. The V call is TRBV6-6, the J call TRBJ2-2; no reliable D call. Germline loops: CDR1 MNHNY, CDR2 SVGAGI (reference sequence). Trimming pared 3 bases from V and 7 bases from J, leaving 6 bases between. The CDR3 covers 12 residues.

The chain joins TRBV9 to TRBJ1-2, with D perhaps TRBD1 (5 bases). Trimming pared 0 bases from V and 7 bases from J, leaving 19 bases between. The CDR3 extends over 16 amino acids. Germline lookup yields CDR1 SGDLS and CDR2 YYNGEE. Here the CDR3 DNA reads TGTGCCAGCAGCGTAGCCTCGAACCGCCTGACAGCTGGCTACACCTTC. This sequence encodes CASSVASNRLTAGYTF. Based on the CDR3 plus reference TRBV9 and TRBJ1-2, the full variable domain is DSGVTQTPKHLITATGQRVTLRCSPRSGDLSVYWYQQSLDQGLQFLIQYYNGEERAKGNILERFSAQQFPDLHSELNLSSLELGDSALYFCASSVASNRLTAGYTFGSGTRLTVV.

The chain couples TRBV7-8 to TRBJ1-1; 9 bases line up with TRBD1. The trim removed 4 bases at V and 1 base at J, leaving 1 base unmatched. CDR1 SGHVS and CDR2 FQNEAQ come from the germline V gene. The CDR3 totals 14 residues. CDR3 sequence reads: CASSWGQGNTEAFF. The CDR3 coding sequence is TGTGCCAGCAGCTGGGGACAGGGGAACACTGAAGCTTTCTTT.

This clone was seen a single time. The chain recombines TRBV7-3 with TRBJ2-3; 16 nucleotides match TRBD2. V was pared by 5 bases and J by 3 bases, with 5 bases of the junction left unmatched. Germline V lookup: CDR1 SGHTA, CDR2 FQGTGA. The CDR3 extends over 17 amino acids. CDR3 DNA sequence: TGTGCCAGCAGCCTCGGGACTAGCGGGAGGGGAACAGATACGCAGTATTTT. Translating it yields CASSLGTSGRGTDTQYF.

The V call is TRBV5-4, the J call TRBJ1-2, with TRBD1 matching over 8 bases. The CDR3 consists of 16 residues. Trimming removed 4 bases from V and 7 bases from J; junction bases left unmatched: 15. CDR1 SGHNT and CDR2 YYREEE come from the germline V gene (reference sequence). CDR3 sequence reads: CASSTRDRRGIGGYTF. The DNA for the CDR3 is TGTGCCAGCAGCACCCGGGACAGGCGCGGGATAGGTGGCTACACCTTC.